The 16 T cell receptor beta chains presented below share a single source sample, sequenced in a study of persistence of HIV-infected CD4 T cells. Their antigens are not known. Sequencing used immunoSEQ version 4 in survey mode. The repertoire was sequenced with immunoSEQ multiplex PCR; TCRdb's copy has only in-frame clones and lacks some. Of about 64,000 clones in the sample, about 77% were seen once. An overlapping HIV-1 Gag peptide pool stimulated these cells at 1 ug/peptide/mL. Memory cells lacking CD40L and CD69 with high CD45RO were sorted. This specimen consisted of CD4+ T cells sorted from PBMCs after approximately 19-hour stimulation, obtained from a patient who received antiretroviral therapy. The receptor set was obtained from an adult man with HIV who was CMV-seropositive.

This chain connects TRBV10-1 to TRBJ2-7; D possibly corresponds to TRBD1 (6 bases). Germline V gives CDR1 WNHNN, CDR2 SYGVQD (reference sequence). Deletions cut 4 bases from V and 2 bases from J, with 12 bases between. The CDR3 sequence is 14 residues long. In nucleotides, the CDR3 is TGCGCCAGCAGTGCCGCGGACAGAGCCTACGAGCAGTACTTC. Its translation is CASSAADRAYEQYF.

Here the CDR3 DNA reads TGTGCCAGCAGCCTCAGGGAATACGAGCAGTACTTC. It yields the protein CASSLREYEQYF. The chain links TRBV5-4 to TRBJ2-7, with D perhaps matching TRBD1 (5 bases). CDR1 is SGHNT, CDR2 YYREEE, per germline (reference sequence). This CDR3 contains 12 residues. V gave up 4 bases and J gave up 4 bases, with 9 bases separating them.

The table lists this clone with a few counts. The chain combines TRBV9 with TRBJ1-3, with unresolved D. With 3 bases removed from V and 4 bases from J, the gap between germline ends came to 8 bases. The CDR3 has 13 residues. Germline V lookup: CDR1 SGDLS, CDR2 YYNGEE. CDR3 protein: CASSDFPGNTIYF. DNA of the CDR3: TGTGCCAGCAGCGACTTCCCCGGAAACACCATATATTTT.

The CDR3: CASSPQVSSNTEAFF. The CDR3 nucleotides read TGTGCCAGCAGCCCTCAAGTTTCTTCGAACACTGAAGCTTTCTTT. The rearrangement links TRBV7-2 to TRBJ1-1; D is uncertain. V was pared by 5 bases and J by 1 base, with 14 bases between. This CDR3 region has 15 residues. Germline loops: CDR1 SGHTA, CDR2 FQGNSA. Full variable domain (outside the CDR3, taken from reference TRBV7-2 and TRBJ1-1): GAGVSQSPSNKVTEKGKDVELRCDPISGHTALYWYRQSLGQGLEFLIYFQGNSAPDKSGLPSDRFSAERTGGSVSTLTIQRTQQEDSAVYLCASSPQVSSNTEAFFGQGTRLTVV.

This clone appeared a few times. Since no conserved phenylalanine or tryptophan closes the CDR3, a read error is the likely cause. The DNA is omitted, as the CDR3 cannot be located on it reliably, and the CDR3 follows TCRdb's listing. This chain joins TRBV2 and TRBJ2-7; the table's D call of TRBD2 was not tested on the DNA. CDR1 is SNHLY, CDR2 FYNNEI, per germline. Termini included, the CDR3 measures 13 amino acids. The CDR3 loop is CASSDARGGGAGD.

The chain is built from TRBV9 and TRBJ1-1, with D hard to call. This CDR3 spans 8 amino acids. Germline loops: CDR1 SGDLS, CDR2 YYNGEE. V lost 8 bases to trimming and J lost 8 bases, with 4 bases between them. CDR3 amino acids: CASGEAFF. CDR3 bases: TGTGCCAGTGGAGAAGCTTTCTTT.

V gene TRBV3-1 (or the pseudogene TRBV3-2) combines with J gene TRBJ1-6; 7 nucleotides align to TRBD1. There are 17 residues in the CDR3. The V gene's germline CDR1 is LGHDT and CDR2 YNNKEL (reference sequence). The trim removed 4 bases at V and 0 bases at J, leaving 6 bases unmatched. Written as DNA, the CDR3 is TGTGCCAGCAGCCCGCAGGGGGGGGGCTCCTATAATTCACCCCTCCACTTT. This codes for CASSPQGGGSYNSPLHF.

The chain employs TRBV6-1 and TRBJ1-1; a weak D match, TRBD1 (6 bases). Germline V CDR1 and CDR2: MNHNS, SASEGT. This CDR3 is built from 14 residues. The V and J ends lost 3 bases and 4 bases respectively, with 12 bases between them. The CDR3 is CASSDRGRGTEAFF. CDR3 coding DNA: TGTGCCAGCAGTGACAGGGGTAGAGGCACTGAAGCTTTCTTT.

In its sample, this clone was seen once. The V and J genes are TRBV6-5 and TRBJ1-4; 7 bases fit TRBD1. This CDR3 has 13 residues. CDR1 and CDR2 from the germline V gene are MNHEY and SVGAGI. Germline trimming cut 6 bases from V and 7 bases from J; bases unmatched to any gene: 5. For the CDR3, the DNA is TGTGCCAGCAGGAGGACAGGAAGTGAAAAACTGTTTTTT. It encodes CASRRTGSEKLFF.

The chain employs TRBV24-1 and TRBJ1-2, with a tentative D call TRBD1 (6 bases). Germline CDR1 reads KGHDR; CDR2 reads SFDVKD. This CDR3 spans 14 amino acids. V was pared by 1 base and J by 2 bases, with 7 bases between. CDR3 sequence (DNA): TGTGCCACCAGTGATTTTACAGGGAACTATGGCTACACCTTC. It codes for CATSDFTGNYGYTF.

This clone was seen only a few times. The J gene is TRBJ1-2, the V gene TRBV2; D gene unclear. The germline V gene encodes CDR1 SNHLY and CDR2 FYNNEI. The CDR3 has 13 amino acids. With 2 bases removed from V and 1 base from J, the gap between germline ends came to 5 bases. The CDR3 nucleotides read TGTGCCAGCAGTGAATCTGGTAACTATGGCTACACCTTC. It specifies CASSESGNYGYTF.

The chain links TRBV15 to TRBJ1-1; D is unclear. The CDR3 is 13 residues long. Germline V gene data show CDR1 as LNHNV and CDR2 as YYDKDF (reference sequence). V was clipped by 2 bases and J by 4 bases, with 8 bases between them. CDR3 in DNA: TGTGCCACCAGCAGATGGGAGTCCACTGAAGCTTTCTTT. Translation gives CATSRWESTEAFF.

On this clone itself: The junction departs from germline at one end; a sequencing error may be responsible. For the CDR3, the DNA is TGTGCTAGCAGGAATAACGAGCAGTACTTC. Translated: CASRNNEQYF. This chain links TRBV12-3 or TRBV12-4 with TRBJ2-7; D unclear. The CDR3 runs 10 residues.

This chain links TRBV2 with TRBJ1-5; D gene uncertain. The V gene's germline CDR1 is SNHLY and CDR2 FYNNEI. CDR3 length equals 13 residues. V gave up 4 bases and J gave up 7 bases, with 11 bases separating them. CDR3 protein: CASSVQVGQPQHF. CDR3 DNA sequence: TGTGCCAGCAGTGTCCAGGTAGGGCAGCCCCAGCATTTT.

The rearrangement links TRBV6-5 to TRBJ1-3, with D possibly matching TRBD1 (6 bases). This CDR3 region has 14 residues. CDR1 MNHEY and CDR2 SVGAGI come from the germline V gene. V lost 8 bases and J lost 1, with 12 bases in between. The chain's CDR3 is CASSRDNSGNTIYF. The CDR3 region has the DNA TGTGCCAGCTCCCGGGACAATTCTGGAAACACCATATATTTT.

This chain uses TRBV6-6 with TRBJ2-2, with 10 bases aligning to TRBD1. Germline V gene sequence: CDR1 MNHNY, CDR2 SVGAGI (reference sequence). Trimming took 7 bases from V and 6 from J; bases not matched to a gene: 11. CDR3 size: 16 residues. CDR3 in DNA: TGTGCCAGCACCGACGCGACAGGGGGCGCGTCCGGGGAGCTGTTTTTT. This gives the protein CASTDATGGASGELFF.